The 27 T cell receptor beta chains given below trace back to one sample, sequenced in a study of tumour-infiltrating T cells in Burkitt lymphoma. The protocol was immunoSEQ multiplex PCR, while the TCRdb copy is restricted to in-frame clones and leaves out a portion. This sample has fewer than 1,500 clones, with roughly 14% found just once. Source material: tumor tissue. All receptors derive from a human donor with Burkitt lymphoma.

The rearrangement links TRBV11-2 to TRBJ2-7; 7 positions agree with TRBD2. Unmatched junction bases numbered 9, after V lost 1 base and J lost 3 bases. From germline, CDR1 is SGHAT and CDR2 FQNNGV. The length of the CDR3 is 16 residues. CDR3 protein: CASSLGSLAANYEQYF. The CDR3 nucleotides read TGTGCCAGCAGCTTAGGCTCGCTAGCGGCCAACTACGAGCAGTACTTC.

This clone was recorded a few times. The J gene is TRBJ2-7, the V gene TRBV9; D perhaps matches TRBD2 (6 bases). V shed 6 bases and J shed 7 bases, with 20 bases lying between them. The CDR3 spans 14 residues. In germline, CDR1 is SGDLS, CDR2 YYNGEE. This CDR3 reads CASNPSDGGKEQYF. Here the CDR3 DNA reads TGTGCCAGCAATCCGTCCGATGGAGGGAAGGAGCAGTACTTC.

This chain joins TRBV4-3 and TRBJ2-1; 8 bases agree with TRBD2. Germline V gene sequence: CDR1 LGHNA, CDR2 YSLEER. J gave up 8 bases and V 0 bases, and 18 bases lay outside the gene matches. The CDR3 consists of 19 residues. This CDR3 reads CASSQEGVGAGGFMDEQFF. The CDR3 nucleotides read TGCGCCAGCAGCCAAGAGGGGGTAGGGGCGGGAGGCTTTATGGATGAGCAGTTCTTC.

The V call is TRBV4-3, the J call TRBJ1-3; possibly TRBD1 for D (6 bases). This CDR3 is 15 amino acids long. The V end was cut by 4 bases, the J end by 3 bases, with 13 bases between. In germline, CDR1 is LGHNA, CDR2 YSLEER. The CDR3 loop reads CASSRGTGSGNTIYF. CDR3 sequence (DNA): TGCGCCAGCAGCCGGGGTACAGGGAGTGGAAACACCATATATTTT.

The rearrangement joins TRBV9 to TRBJ2-1; 7 bases fit TRBD2. The CDR3 is made up of 16 amino acids. Germline-derived CDR1 and CDR2 are SGDLS and YYNGEE. V was pared by 0 bases and J by 1 base, with 4 bases of the junction left unmatched. This chain's CDR3 is CASSVGTSESYNEQFF. CDR3 sequence (DNA): TGTGCCAGCAGCGTAGGCACTAGCGAGTCCTACAATGAGCAGTTCTTC.

The chain carries TRBV5-4 and TRBJ2-5; the match to TRBD1 covers 7 bases. Per the germline V gene, CDR1 is SGHNT and CDR2 is YYREEE (reference sequence). The CDR3 extends over 14 amino acids. The V segment lost 5 bases and the J segment 1 base; nucleotides outside the gene matches: 5. CDR3 in amino acids: CASRQQGLQETQYF. CDR3 nucleotides: TGTGCCAGCAGGCAACAGGGGCTCCAAGAGACCCAGTACTTC.

This clone was seen only a few times. The chain uses TRBV30 and TRBJ1-2; D gene unclear. Looked up from germline, CDR1 is GTSNPN and CDR2 is SVGIG (reference sequence). The CDR3 is made up of 12 amino acids. V lost 7 bases to trimming and J lost 0 bases, with 9 bases between them. Here the CDR3 reads CASGLTNYGYTF. As DNA, the CDR3 is TGTGCCTCCGGGCTTACTAACTATGGCTACACCTTC.

With regard to this clone: An end of the junction differs from the germline gene, which may be a read error. The V and J genes are TRBV19 and TRBJ2-7, with D possibly being TRBD2 (6 bases). The CDR3 has 13 amino acids. The V gene's germline CDR1 is LNHDA and CDR2 SQIVND (reference sequence). In DNA, the CDR3 is TGTGCCAATAGTATAGGGGCTAGCGACGAGCAGTACTTC. This encodes CANSIGASDEQYF.

This clone was counted only a few times. The genes are TRBV19 and TRBJ2-5; 16 bases fit TRBD2. Germline CDR1 LNHDA, CDR2 SQIVND (reference sequence). This CDR3 is built from 17 residues. With V trimmed by 9 bases and J by 5 bases, 12 bases remained unmatched. CDR3 nucleotide sequence: TGTGCCAGCGCAGGGACTAGCGGGGGGGGACAAGGGGAGACCCAGTACTTC. It yields the protein CASAGTSGGGQGETQYF. Filled out from reference TRBV19 and TRBJ2-5, the complete variable domain reads DGGITQSPKYLFRKEGQNVTLSCEQNLNHDAMYWYRQDPGQGLRLIYYSQIVNDFQKGDIAEGYSVSREKKESFPLTVTSAQKNPTAFYLCASAGTSGGGQGETQYFGPGTRLLVL.

This clone has a handful of counts. V is TRBV18 and J is TRBJ2-7; D gene uncertain. Trimming removed 3 bases at V and 0 bases at J, with 3 bases between. CDR3 length: 12 residues. Germline CDR1 is KGHSH and CDR2 is LQKENI. CDR3 in amino acids: CASSPDSYEQYF. The CDR3 nucleotides are TGTGCCAGCTCACCTGACTCCTACGAGCAGTACTTC.

The sample holds a few counts of this clone. The gene calls are TRBV7-8 and TRBJ1-3; D is perhaps TRBD1 (6 bases). V was clipped by 4 bases and J by 0 bases, with 13 bases between them. This CDR3 has 16 residues. In germline, CDR1 is SGHVS, CDR2 FQNEAQ. The CDR3: CASSSSGALSGNTIYF. CDR3 nucleotide sequence: TGTGCCAGCAGCTCTTCAGGGGCCCTCTCTGGAAACACCATATATTTT.

This clone was observed a few times. This chain joins TRBV19 and TRBJ1-2; no clear D. V gave up 3 bases and J gave up 3 bases, with 14 bases separating them. CDR3 length: 15 residues. Germline V gives CDR1 LNHDA, CDR2 SQIVND (reference sequence). CDR3 loop: CASSMYSWAYYGYTF. The CDR3 DNA follows: TGTGCCAGTAGTATGTACAGTTGGGCTTACTATGGCTACACCTTC.

This clone was detected only a few times. The chain joins TRBV11-2 to TRBJ1-4; D unclear. The germline V gene encodes CDR1 SGHAT and CDR2 FQNNGV. Trimming left V 5 bases short and J 4 bases short, with 8 bases between. The CDR3 consists of 13 residues. Here the CDR3 DNA reads TGTGCCAGCAGCCCCGCGGGTAATGAAAAACTGTTTTTT. Translating it yields CASSPAGNEKLFF. Drawing the rest from reference TRBV11-2 and TRBJ1-4, the complete variable domain is EAGVAQSPRYKIIEKRQSVAFWCNPISGHATLYWYQQILGQGPKLLIQFQNNGVVDDSQLPKDRFSAERLKGVDSTLKIQPAKLEDSAVYLCASSPAGNEKLFFGSGTQLSVL.

The J gene is TRBJ1-2, the V gene TRBV6-6; D ambiguous. With 8 bases removed from V and 4 bases from J, the gap between germline ends came to 17 bases. CDR3 length: 14 amino acids. Germline V gene sequence: CDR1 MNHNY, CDR2 SVGAGI (reference sequence). The CDR3: CASHRSGLSYGYTF. The CDR3 coding sequence is TGTGCCAGCCATAGGAGCGGGTTGAGCTATGGCTACACCTTC.

The chain recombines TRBV7-9 with TRBJ2-2; 10 bases fit TRBD1. V dropped 4 bases and J dropped 3; count of bases not matched to a gene: 8. CDR1 and CDR2 from the germline V gene are SEHNR and FQNEAQ (reference sequence). The CDR3 has 17 amino acids. This CDR3 reads CASSSTRDRGYTGELFF. The CDR3 nucleotides are TGTGCCAGCAGCTCTACCCGGGACAGGGGATACACCGGGGAGCTGTTTTTT.

CDR3 residues: CASSLKGGSYNSPLHF. The CDR3 region has the DNA TGTGCCAGCAGCTTGAAAGGGGGCTCCTATAATTCACCCCTCCACTTT. This rearrangement joins TRBV5-4 to TRBJ1-6, with D perhaps TRBD1 (6 bases). The V end lost 1 base, the J end lost 0 bases, and 8 bases lay between the germline ends. The CDR3 extends over 16 amino acids. Germline V gene lookup returns CDR1 SGHNT and CDR2 YYREEE (reference sequence).

The chain has TRBV27 and TRBJ2-1; 9 positions match TRBD2. There are 14 residues in the CDR3. CDR1 MNHEY and CDR2 SMNVEV come from the germline V gene (reference sequence). Unmatched junction bases numbered 5, after V lost 6 bases and J lost 5 bases. CDR3 sequence reads: CASRAGGPDNEQFF. For the CDR3, the DNA is TGTGCCAGCAGAGCGGGGGGCCCTGACAATGAGCAGTTCTTC.

The CDR3 bases are TGTGCCAGCAGCCGAAGCTCCTACGAGCAGTACTTC. Amino acids: CASSRSSYEQYF. The rearrangement uses TRBV7-2 and TRBJ2-5, with D unclear. The J call could be wrong; TRBJ2-7 is a better fit for the DNA end. The CDR3 is 12 amino acids. Germline V lookup: CDR1 SGHTA, CDR2 FQGNSA.

This clone turned up a few times. This chain connects TRBV19 to TRBJ1-2; D uncertain. V was clipped by 10 bases and J by 4 bases, with 7 bases between them. This CDR3 contains 10 residues. Germline V CDR1 and CDR2: LNHDA, SQIVND (reference sequence). CDR3 loop: CATEAYGYTF. DNA of the CDR3: TGTGCCACCGAGGCCTATGGCTACACCTTC.

This CDR3 is CASSLAPRPNEQFF. CDR3 DNA sequence: TGTGCCAGCAGCTTAGCCCCGCGACCCAATGAGCAGTTCTTC. V gene TRBV11-2 combines with J gene TRBJ2-1; D gene uncertain. V was trimmed by 1 base and J by 6 bases, leaving 10 bases between them. Germline values: CDR1 SGHAT, CDR2 FQNNGV. The CDR3 spans 14 residues.

This clone has more than one count but fewer than ten. The rearrangement uses TRBV5-1 and TRBJ1-1, with 9 bases aligning to TRBD1. V shed 4 bases and J 2 bases; nucleotides not matched to a gene: 3. Per germline, CDR1 SGHRS and CDR2 YFSETQ. There are 14 residues in the CDR3. CDR3 loop: CASSPDRGNTEAFF. CDR3 DNA: TGCGCCAGCAGCCCGGACAGGGGAAACACTGAAGCTTTCTTT. Together with reference TRBV5-1 and TRBJ1-1, the CDR3 gives the full variable domain: KAGVTQTPRYLIKTRGQQVTLSCSPISGHRSVSWYQQTPGQGLQFLFEYFSETQRNKGNFPGRFSGRQFSNSRSEMNVSTLELGDSALYLCASSPDRGNTEAFFGQGTRLTVV.

The table lists this clone with a few counts. The genes are TRBV29-1 and TRBJ2-7, with TRBD1 matching 8 bases. CDR3 length: 14 amino acids. Germline V gene lookup returns CDR1 SQVTM and CDR2 ANQGSEA. The V segment lost 7 bases and the J segment 1 base; nucleotides outside the gene matches: 9. The CDR3 region has the DNA TGCAGCGCCCGGGACCGGGACAGGTCCTACGAGCAGTACTTC. The encoded protein is CSARDRDRSYEQYF.

The rearrangement uses TRBV23-1 and TRBJ2-2; 8 bases line up with TRBD1. TRBV23-1 belongs to the ORF category, with a function that is uncertain. After removal of 0 bases from V and 5 bases from J, the junction contained 8 bases not matched to a gene. This CDR3 has 17 amino acids. The CDR3 DNA sequence: TGCGCCAGCAGTCAATCCGGGACAGGCCACCGGACCGGGGAGCTGTTTTTT. Its protein is CASSQSGTGHRTGELFF.

This clone appeared once. The chain couples TRBV11-2 to TRBJ1-5, with unresolved D. The germline gives CDR1 SGHAT, CDR2 FQNNGV. V was clipped by 6 bases and J by 4 bases, with 10 bases between them. CDR3 length equals 13 residues. CDR3 coding DNA: TGTGCCAGCAGATTACAGTGGAATCAGCCCCAGCATTTT. This sequence encodes CASRLQWNQPQHF.

V is TRBV30 and J is TRBJ2-3; D gene unclear. V lost 1 base to trimming and J lost 3 bases, with 8 bases between them. The length of the CDR3 is 13 residues. Germline V gene lookup returns CDR1 GTSNPN and CDR2 SVGIG (reference sequence). This chain's CDR3 is CAWSAGLTDTQYF. CDR3 coding DNA: TGTGCCTGGAGTGCCGGATTGACAGATACGCAGTATTTT. Full variable domain (missing parts from reference TRBV30 and TRBJ2-3): SQTIHQWPATLVQPVGSPLSLECTVEGTSNPNLYWYRQAAGRGLQLLFYSVGIGQISSEVPQNLSASRPQDRQFILSSKKLLLSDSGFYLCAWSAGLTDTQYFGPGTRLTVL.

The V gene is TRBV27, the J gene TRBJ1-1, with 8 bases identical to TRBD1. This CDR3 region has 15 residues. Germline-derived CDR1 and CDR2 are MNHEY and SMNVEV (reference sequence). Trimming cost V 5 bases and J 3 bases; bases outside gene matches: 8. CDR3 DNA sequence: TGTGCCAGCAGTAAACGACAGGGGTGGGACACTGAAGCTTTCTTT. It is translated as CASSKRQGWDTEAFF.

This clone was counted a few times. The chain carries TRBV6-5 and TRBJ1-4, with 8 bases fitting TRBD1. This CDR3 is 13 amino acids long. Germline trimming cut 5 bases from V and 7 bases from J; bases unmatched to any gene: 3. The V gene's germline CDR1 is MNHEY and CDR2 SVGAGI. CDR3 sequence reads: CASSKDRGEKLFF. The CDR3 bases are TGTGCCAGCAGTAAAGACAGGGGTGAAAAACTGTTTTTT.